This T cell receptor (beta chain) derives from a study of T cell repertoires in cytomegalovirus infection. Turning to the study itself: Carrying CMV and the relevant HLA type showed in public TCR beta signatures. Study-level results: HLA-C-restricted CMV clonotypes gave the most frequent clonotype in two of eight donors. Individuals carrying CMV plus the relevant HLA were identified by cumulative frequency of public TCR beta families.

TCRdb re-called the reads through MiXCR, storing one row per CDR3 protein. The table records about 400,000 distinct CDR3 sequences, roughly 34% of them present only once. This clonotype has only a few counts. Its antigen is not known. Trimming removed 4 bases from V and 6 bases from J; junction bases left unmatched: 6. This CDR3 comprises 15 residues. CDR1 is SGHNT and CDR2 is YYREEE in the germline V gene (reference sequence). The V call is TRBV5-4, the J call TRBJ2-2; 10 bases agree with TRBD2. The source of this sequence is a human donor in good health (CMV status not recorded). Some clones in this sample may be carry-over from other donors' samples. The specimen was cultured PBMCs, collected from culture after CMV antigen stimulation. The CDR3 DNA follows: TGTGCCAGCAGCATAACCGGGACTAGCGCCGGGGAGCTGTTTTTT. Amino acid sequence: CASSITGTSAGELFF.